This entry lists 26 T cell receptor beta chains sequenced from one sample in a study of spatial heterogeneity in lung cancer. No antigen has been assigned to these receptors. This sample's time point: sample taken at primary tumor resection. Study-wide findings and caveats: Counts that tracked tumor mutation counts were those of expanded intratumoral alpha and beta TCRs.

Each CDR3 protein is one row after TCRdb ran MiXCR on the 5' RACE reads. The sample holds over 8,500 distinct CDR3 sequences; 4% to 6.5% are singletons and the top ten take around 12%. Material: lung tumor tissue, obtained at surgery. The receptors here all came from a male donor with early-stage non-small cell lung cancer.

This clonotype was seen repeatedly, ten times or more. Since the library was made to target alpha chains, this beta chain is a stray read and its abundance is not meaningful. The CDR3 DNA reads as TGTGCCAGCAGTGAATGGATAGCGGGGGGAAATACGCAGTATTTT. As protein: CASSEWIAGGNTQYF. The chain carries TRBV25-1 and TRBJ2-3; TRBD2 matches 10 bases. The CDR3 consists of 15 residues. CDR1 is MGHDK and CDR2 is SYGVNS in the germline V gene. V dropped 1 base and J dropped 7; count of bases not matched to a gene: 5.

Ten or more counts support this clonotype. This beta chain lies outside the target of a library built for alpha chains; its clone size means little. The chain recombines TRBV5-4 with TRBJ2-3; possibly TRBD2 for D (6 bases). Germline assignment: CDR1 SGHNT and CDR2 YYREEE (reference sequence). V was trimmed by 4 bases and J by 2 bases, leaving 11 bases between them. CDR3 length: 14 amino acids. The CDR3 protein is CASSIGSYTDTQYF. The CDR3 DNA reads TGTGCCAGCAGCATCGGGAGCTACACAGATACGCAGTATTTT.

This clonotype came up many times. Since it is a stray read in a library aimed at alpha chains, this beta chain has a size that is not meaningful. The V and J genes are TRBV4-1 and TRBJ2-5; D gene uncertain. V lost 4 bases to trimming and J lost 2 bases, with 23 bases between them. There are 18 residues in the CDR3. Germline CDR1 and CDR2: MGHRA and YSYEKL. CDR3 residues: CASSPQGNGKMSQETQYF. The DNA for the CDR3 is TGCGCCAGCAGCCCCCAAGGGAACGGAAAAATGTCTCAAGAGACCCAGTACTTC.

The table lists this clonotype with many counts. This beta chain lies outside the target of a library built for alpha chains; its clone size means little. The rearrangement joins TRBV25-1 to TRBJ2-1; D is tentatively TRBD1 or TRBD2 (6 bases each). This CDR3 comprises 14 residues. Germline CDR1 MGHDK, CDR2 SYGVNS. V lost 6 bases and J 13 bases, leaving 22 bases between the germline ends. In nucleotides, the CDR3 is TGTGCCAGCAGCGCCGGAGACAGGACTACGTCTCAGTTCTTC. Translating gives CASSAGDRTTSQFF.

This clonotype was counted a few times. A library prepared for alpha chains yielded this beta chain as an off-target read; its size is of little meaning. The chain joins TRBV11-2 to TRBJ2-3; a possible D gene is TRBD2 (6 bases). V was clipped by 0 bases and J by 0 bases, with 31 bases between them. In germline, CDR1 is SGHAT, CDR2 FQNNGV. This CDR3 contains 23 residues. This CDR3 reads CASSLEARDFPPSEFTSTDTQYF. The CDR3 nucleotides read TGTGCCAGCAGCTTAGAAGCCCGGGACTTCCCCCCATCAGAGTTCACTAGCACAGATACGCAGTATTTT.

This clonotype was counted many times. This beta chain is a stray sequence in a library constructed for alpha chains; its clone size is not meaningful. The chain combines TRBV28 with TRBJ1-1; a possible D gene is TRBD1 (5 bases). Germline V gene lookup returns CDR1 MDHEN and CDR2 SYDVKM. Trimming removed 6 bases at V and 0 bases at J, with 11 bases between. The CDR3 is 14 residues long. CDR3 protein: CASSSQTVNTEAFF. The DNA for the CDR3 is TGTGCCAGCAGCTCACAGACAGTGAACACTGAAGCTTTCTTT.

In regard to this clonotype: This beta chain is a stray read from a library made for alpha chains; its abundance is not meaningful. The chain employs TRBV28 and TRBJ1-2, with D tentatively TRBD1 (6 bases). Trimming removed 5 bases at V and 4 bases at J, with 17 bases between. Germline CDR1 reads MDHEN; CDR2 reads SYDVKM. The CDR3 extends over 15 amino acids. The CDR3 DNA is TGTGCCAGCAGTACCTACAGGGTAGATGGCTATGGCTACACCTTC. Translation gives CASSTYRVDGYGYTF.

This clonotype was counted at least ten times. This beta chain slipped into a library made for alpha chains as a stray read, so its size is not meaningful. V and J are TRBV27 and TRBJ2-7; tentatively, D is TRBD1 (6 bases). Trimming pared 5 bases from V and 2 bases from J, leaving 13 bases between. Germline CDR1 and CDR2: MNHEY and SMNVEV (reference sequence). This CDR3 comprises 14 residues. The CDR3 DNA is TGTGCCAGCAGTCCCACAGGGTCTACCTACGAGCAGTACTTC. It is translated as CASSPTGSTYEQYF.

This clonotype was found a few times. In a library made to pick up alpha chains, this beta chain is a stray read with a size that means little. The gene calls are TRBV12-3 or TRBV12-4 and TRBJ2-7; D gene uncertain. This CDR3 region has 12 residues. Trimming shortened V by 5 bases and J by 6 bases, and 11 bases separated the two germline ends. The CDR3 spells CASSLPSPEQYF. CDR3 bases: TGTGCCAGCAGTCTCCCCTCGCCCGAGCAGTACTTC.

This clonotype was recorded at least ten times. Because this beta chain is a stray read in a library intended to capture alpha chains, its abundance should not be given much weight. The J gene is TRBJ1-4, the V gene TRBV5-1, with a weak D call TRBD1 (6 bases). V shed 2 bases and J shed 3 bases, with 11 bases lying between them. Germline V gene lookup returns CDR1 SGHRS and CDR2 YFSETQ. This CDR3 region has 15 residues. The CDR3 coding sequence is TGCGCCAGCAGCTTTGGGGGGCCAGCTAATGAAAAACTGTTTTTT. It is translated as CASSFGGPANEKLFF.

As concerns this clonotype: This beta chain is a stray sequence in a library constructed for alpha chains; its clone size is not meaningful. V gene TRBV11-2 combines with J gene TRBJ2-1; TRBD2 matches at 12 bases. The V segment lost 2 bases and the J segment 2 bases; nucleotides outside the gene matches: 4. The CDR3 has 17 residues. Per the germline V gene, CDR1 is SGHAT and CDR2 is FQNNGV. CDR3: CASSLRLAGAPYNEQFF. DNA of the CDR3: TGTGCCAGCAGCTTAAGACTAGCGGGAGCTCCCTACAATGAGCAGTTCTTC.

Ten or more counts support this clonotype. In a library made to pick up alpha chains, this beta chain is a stray read with a size that means little. This rearrangement joins TRBV20-1 to TRBJ1-4; D unclear. The CDR3 consists of 15 residues. Germline-derived CDR1 and CDR2 are DFQATT and SNEGSKA (reference sequence). Trimming cost V 0 bases and J 8 bases, with 16 bases left between them. CDR3 loop: CSAREGRSAGEKLFF. CDR3 coding DNA: TGCAGTGCTAGAGAGGGCAGGTCCGCGGGGGAAAAACTGTTTTTT.

This clonotype was detected ten times or more. Because this beta chain is a stray read in a library intended to capture alpha chains, its abundance should not be given much weight. DNA of the CDR3: TGTGCCAGCAGCTTACCCCCCGGACTGAATAACGAGCAGTACTTC. Protein product: CASSLPPGLNNEQYF. This sequence joins TRBV11-1 and TRBJ2-7; D is perhaps TRBD2 (5 bases). CDR1 is SGHAT and CDR2 is FQDESV in the germline V gene (reference sequence). The CDR3 sequence is 15 residues long. Trimming shortened V by 2 bases and J by 5 bases, and 16 bases separated the two germline ends.

This clonotype is deemed medium-sized. This beta chain is an unintended read in a library built for alpha chains; its size means little. The V call is TRBV5-6, the J call TRBJ2-2, with D maybe TRBD2 (6 bases). V was pared by 1 base and J by 1 base, with 17 bases between. The CDR3 length is 18 residues. The germline CDR1 and CDR2 sequences are SGHDT and YYEEEE. The CDR3 protein is CASSLRFRGLQNTGELFF. The CDR3 DNA reads as TGTGCCAGCAGCTTGAGGTTTCGGGGACTTCAGAACACCGGGGAGCTGTTTTTT. Supplemented by reference TRBV5-6 and TRBJ2-2, the full variable domain reads DAGVTQSPTHLIKTRGQQVTLRCSPKSGHDTVSWYQQALGQGPQFIFQYYEEEERQRGNFPDRFSGHQFPNYSSELNVNALLLGDSALYLCASSLRFRGLQNTGELFFGEGSRLTVL.

In the case of this clonotype: Since it is a stray read in a library aimed at alpha chains, this beta chain has a size that is not meaningful. The rearrangement joins TRBV6-5 to TRBJ2-3; maybe TRBD1 (6 bases). The V and J ends lost 0 bases and 6 bases respectively, with 16 bases between them. Germline values: CDR1 MNHEY, CDR2 SVGAGI. CDR3 length equals 16 residues. Here the CDR3 DNA reads TGTGCCAGCAGTTACTCGAGGACAGCTCTCACGGATACGCAGTATTTT. Protein product: CASSYSRTALTDTQYF.

This clonotype was counted a few times. This beta chain was picked up by a library intended for alpha chains and is off target, so its count carries little meaning. The CDR3 DNA follows: TGTGCCAGCAGCTACAACCGGTACGAGCAGTACTTC. Its protein product is CASSYNRYEQYF. V is TRBV11-3 and J is TRBJ2-7; D unclear. This CDR3 has 12 amino acids. Germline loops: CDR1 SGHNT, CDR2 YENEEA. The V and J ends lost 4 bases and 4 bases respectively, with 8 bases between them.

This clonotype appeared many times. The size of this beta chain means little, since it is a stray read in a library made for alpha chains. V gene TRBV28 combines with J gene TRBJ1-2, with a tentative D call TRBD1 (6 bases). Germline-derived CDR1 and CDR2 are MDHEN and SYDVKM. Trimming cost V 7 bases and J 3 bases, with 12 bases left between them. This CDR3 region has 13 residues. CDR3 DNA: TGTGCCAGCACCCCGGACAGCGACTATGGCTACACCTTC. Translated: CASTPDSDYGYTF.

This clonotype came up a few times. This beta chain is an unintended read in a library built for alpha chains; its size means little. The chain couples TRBV20-1 to TRBJ2-2; 12 positions match TRBD2. Germline CDR1 and CDR2: DFQATT and SNEGSKA (reference sequence). This CDR3 contains 16 residues. The trim removed 3 bases at V and 4 bases at J, leaving 6 bases unmatched. The CDR3 DNA sequence: TGCAGTGCTAGGACTAGCGGGGGCCCAGGCACCGGGGAGCTGTTTTTT. The encoded protein is CSARTSGGPGTGELFF.

This clonotype has a single count. Since the library was made to target alpha chains, this beta chain is a stray read and its abundance is not meaningful. The genes are TRBV27 and TRBJ1-1; D perhaps matches TRBD1 (6 bases). The CDR3 extends over 13 amino acids. CDR1 is MNHEY and CDR2 is SMNVEV in the germline V gene (reference sequence). V was shortened by 6 bases and J by 1 base, with 9 bases between the two germline ends. The CDR3 is CASSRQENTEAFF. For the CDR3, the DNA is TGTGCCAGCAGCAGACAGGAGAACACTGAAGCTTTCTTT.

In this sample, this clonotype turned up many times. The library was built for alpha chains, so this beta chain is an off-target read and its size means little. The chain links TRBV2 to TRBJ1-1, with D possibly TRBD1 on 5 matching bases. Looked up from germline, CDR1 is SNHLY and CDR2 is FYNNEI. There are 16 residues in the CDR3. Between the trimmed V and J ends, which lost 4 bases and 0 bases, there was a span of 15 bases. The CDR3, as DNA: TGTGCCAGCAGTGGGGGGAGGTGGGGCGTGAACACTGAAGCTTTCTTT. Amino acids: CASSGGRWGVNTEAFF.

This clonotype is medium-sized within its sample. Little can be read into the size of this beta chain, an off-target read in a library designed for alpha chains. This chain joins TRBV6-6 and TRBJ1-2, with D uncertain. The CDR3 extends over 12 amino acids. Between the trimmed V and J ends, which lost 4 bases and 8 bases, there was a span of 11 bases. Germline V gene data show CDR1 as MNHNY and CDR2 as SVGAGI (reference sequence). The DNA of the CDR3 is TGTGCCAGCAGTTCCCCGCGTAGAGGCTACACCTTC. Translating gives CASSSPRRGYTF.

By its share, this clonotype is medium-sized. A library prepared for alpha chains yielded this beta chain as an off-target read; its size is of little meaning. This sequence joins TRBV9 and TRBJ1-1; D is unclear. V gave up 4 bases and J gave up 3 bases, with 19 bases separating them. Germline V lookup: CDR1 SGDLS, CDR2 YYNGEE. The CDR3 extends over 16 amino acids. This chain's CDR3 is CASSPWRVGWDTEAFF. CDR3 DNA sequence: TGTGCCAGCAGCCCTTGGAGGGTAGGATGGGACACTGAAGCTTTCTTT.

This clonotype was recorded many times. The library was built for alpha chains, so this beta chain is an off-target read and its size means little. The chain has TRBV20-1 and TRBJ2-7; 10 nucleotides match TRBD2. This CDR3 has 14 amino acids. Germline loops: CDR1 DFQATT, CDR2 SNEGSKA (reference sequence). The trim removed 7 bases at V and 0 bases at J, leaving 6 bases unmatched. The CDR3 here is CSGEREGLSYEQYF. CDR3 in DNA: TGCAGTGGTGAGCGGGAGGGCCTCTCCTACGAGCAGTACTTC.

This clonotype showed up many times. The library was designed around alpha chains, so this beta chain is a stray read whose abundance carries little weight. The chain combines TRBV3-1 with TRBJ2-5; TRBD2 aligns across 11 bases. The CDR3 totals 15 residues. Germline CDR1 reads LGHDT; CDR2 reads YNNKEL (reference sequence). V lost 4 bases and J lost 5; bases outside the gene matches: 6. DNA of the CDR3: TGTGCCAGCAGCCGTAGACTAGCGGGGCAGGAGACCCAGTACTTC. This sequence encodes CASSRRLAGQETQYF.

The sample holds many counts of this clonotype. Within a library made for alpha chains, this beta chain is off target, and its count is uninformative. The chain joins TRBV20-1 to TRBJ1-2; 8 bases agree with TRBD1. This CDR3 has 14 amino acids. CDR1 is DFQATT and CDR2 is SNEGSKA in the germline V gene (reference sequence). Trimming took 1 base from V and 4 from J; bases not matched to a gene: 5. In nucleotides, the CDR3 is TGCAGTGCTAGAGTCGGGACAGGAATCTATGGCTACACCTTC. Amino acid sequence: CSARVGTGIYGYTF.

By share, this clonotype counts as medium-sized. As an off-target read in a library built for alpha chains, this beta chain has a frequency of little significance. The rearrangement joins TRBV11-2 to TRBJ2-2; no clear D. This CDR3 contains 12 residues. CDR1 is SGHAT, CDR2 FQNNGV, per germline. V was cut by 6 bases and J by 0 bases, with 2 bases left in between. In nucleotides, the CDR3 is TGTGCCAGCAGTACGAACACCGGGGAGCTGTTTTTT. Translated: CASSTNTGELFF.